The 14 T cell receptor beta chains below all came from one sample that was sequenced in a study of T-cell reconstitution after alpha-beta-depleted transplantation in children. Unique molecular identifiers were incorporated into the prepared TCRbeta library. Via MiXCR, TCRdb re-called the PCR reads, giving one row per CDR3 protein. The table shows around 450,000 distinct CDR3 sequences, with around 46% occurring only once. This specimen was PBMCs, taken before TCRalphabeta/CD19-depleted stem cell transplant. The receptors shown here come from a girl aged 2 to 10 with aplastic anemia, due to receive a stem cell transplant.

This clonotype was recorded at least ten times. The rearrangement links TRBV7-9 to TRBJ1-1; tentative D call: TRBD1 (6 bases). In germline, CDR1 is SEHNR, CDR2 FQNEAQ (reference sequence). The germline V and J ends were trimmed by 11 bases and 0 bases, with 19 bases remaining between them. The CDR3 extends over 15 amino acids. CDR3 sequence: CALYQSGVLNTEAFF. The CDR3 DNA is TGTGCCTTATACCAATCAGGGGTCCTGAACACTGAAGCTTTCTTT. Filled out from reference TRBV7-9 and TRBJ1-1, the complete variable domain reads DTGVSQNPRHKITKRGQNVTFRCDPISEHNRLYWYRQTLGQGPEFLTYFQNEAQLEKSRLLSDRFSAERPKGSFSTLEIQRTEQGDSAMYLCALYQSGVLNTEAFFGQGTRLTVV.

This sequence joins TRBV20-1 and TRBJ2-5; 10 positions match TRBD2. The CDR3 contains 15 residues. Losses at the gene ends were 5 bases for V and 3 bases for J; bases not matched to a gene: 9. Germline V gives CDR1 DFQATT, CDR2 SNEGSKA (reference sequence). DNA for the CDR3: TGCAGTGCTCCAAGGACTAGCGGAAAGGAAGAGACCCAGTACTTC. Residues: CSAPRTSGKEETQYF.

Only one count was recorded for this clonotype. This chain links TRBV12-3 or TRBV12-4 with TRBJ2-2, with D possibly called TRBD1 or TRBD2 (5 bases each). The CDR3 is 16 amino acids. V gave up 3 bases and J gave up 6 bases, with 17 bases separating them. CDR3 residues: CASSFPGTLTPGELFF. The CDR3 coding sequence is TGTGCCAGCAGTTTTCCCGGGACCTTGACACCCGGGGAGCTGTTTTTT.

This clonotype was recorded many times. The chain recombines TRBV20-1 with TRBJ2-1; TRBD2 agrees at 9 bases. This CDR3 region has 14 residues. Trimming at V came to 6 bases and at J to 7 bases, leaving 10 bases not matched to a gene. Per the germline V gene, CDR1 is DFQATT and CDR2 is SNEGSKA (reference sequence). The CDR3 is CSAPGIAGENEQFF. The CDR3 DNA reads TGCAGTGCCCCCGGCATAGCGGGAGAGAATGAGCAGTTCTTC.

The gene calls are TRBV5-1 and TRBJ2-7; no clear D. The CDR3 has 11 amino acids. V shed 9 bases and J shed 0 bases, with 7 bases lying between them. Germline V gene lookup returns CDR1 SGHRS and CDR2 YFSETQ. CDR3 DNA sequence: TGCGCCACCACCGACTCCTACGAGCAGTACTTC. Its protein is CATTDSYEQYF. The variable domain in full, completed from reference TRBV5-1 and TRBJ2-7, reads KAGVTQTPRYLIKTRGQQVTLSCSPISGHRSVSWYQQTPGQGLQFLFEYFSETQRNKGNFPGRFSGRQFSNSRSEMNVSTLELGDSALYLCATTDSYEQYFGPGTRLTVT.

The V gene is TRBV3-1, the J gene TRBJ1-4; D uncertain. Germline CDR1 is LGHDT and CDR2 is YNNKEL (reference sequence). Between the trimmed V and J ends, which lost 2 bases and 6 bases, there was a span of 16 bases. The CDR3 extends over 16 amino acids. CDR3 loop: CASSQRTSRTHEKLFF. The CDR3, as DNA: TGTGCCAGCAGCCAAAGGACGAGCCGAACCCATGAAAAACTGTTTTTT. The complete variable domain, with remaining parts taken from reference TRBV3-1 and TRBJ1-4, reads DTAVSQTPKYLVTQMGNDKSIKCEQNLGHDTMYWYKQDSKKFLKIMFSYNNKELIINETVPNRFSPKSPDKAHLNLHINSLELGDSAVYFCASSQRTSRTHEKLFFGSGTQLSVL.

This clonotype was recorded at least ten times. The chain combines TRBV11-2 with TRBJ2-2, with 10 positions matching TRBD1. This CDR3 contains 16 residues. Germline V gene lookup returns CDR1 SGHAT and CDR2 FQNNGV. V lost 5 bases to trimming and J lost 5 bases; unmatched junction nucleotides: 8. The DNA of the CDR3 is TGTGCCAGCAGCCCCATGACAGGGGGCTTTACCGGGGAGCTGTTTTTT. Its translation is CASSPMTGGFTGELFF.

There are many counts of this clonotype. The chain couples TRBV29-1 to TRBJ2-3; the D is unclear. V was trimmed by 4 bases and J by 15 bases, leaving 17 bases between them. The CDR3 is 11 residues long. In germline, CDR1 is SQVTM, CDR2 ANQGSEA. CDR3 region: CSVGETPKAYF. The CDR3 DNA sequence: TGCAGCGTTGGAGAGACACCAAAGGCATATTTT.

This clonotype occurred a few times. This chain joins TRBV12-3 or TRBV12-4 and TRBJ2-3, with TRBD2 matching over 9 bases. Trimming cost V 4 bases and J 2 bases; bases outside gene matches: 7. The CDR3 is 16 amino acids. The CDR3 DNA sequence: TGTGCCAGCAGTTATACTAGCGGGTCTTTCACAGATACGCAGTATTTT. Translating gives CASSYTSGSFTDTQYF.

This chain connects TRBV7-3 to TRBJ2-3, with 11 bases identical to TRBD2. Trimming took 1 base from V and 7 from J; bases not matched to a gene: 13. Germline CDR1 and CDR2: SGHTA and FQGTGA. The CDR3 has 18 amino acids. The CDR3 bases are TGTGCCAGCAGCTTAATTAGCGGGGGGGCTATCCTAGTTAATACGCAGTATTTT. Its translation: CASSLISGGAILVNTQYF.

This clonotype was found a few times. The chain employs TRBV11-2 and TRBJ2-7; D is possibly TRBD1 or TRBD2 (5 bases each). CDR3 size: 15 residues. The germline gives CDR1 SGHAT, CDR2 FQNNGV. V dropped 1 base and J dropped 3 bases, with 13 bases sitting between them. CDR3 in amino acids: CASSLGTGTHYEQYF. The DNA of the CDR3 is TGTGCCAGCAGCTTAGGGACCGGGACGCACTACGAGCAGTACTTC.

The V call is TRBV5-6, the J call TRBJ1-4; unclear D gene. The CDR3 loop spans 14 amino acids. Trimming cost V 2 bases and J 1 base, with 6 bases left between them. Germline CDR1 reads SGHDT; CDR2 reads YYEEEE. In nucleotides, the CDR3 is TGTGCCAGCAGCTTAAGAGTAACTAATGAAAAACTGTTTTTT. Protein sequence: CASSLRVTNEKLFF.

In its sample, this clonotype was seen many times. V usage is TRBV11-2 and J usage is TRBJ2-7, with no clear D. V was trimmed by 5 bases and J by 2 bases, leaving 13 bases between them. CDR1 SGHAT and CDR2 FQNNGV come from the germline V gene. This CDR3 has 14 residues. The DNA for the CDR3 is TGTGCCAGCAGCCCCCGCGGCGGCCCCTACGAGCAGTACTTC. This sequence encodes CASSPRGGPYEQYF.

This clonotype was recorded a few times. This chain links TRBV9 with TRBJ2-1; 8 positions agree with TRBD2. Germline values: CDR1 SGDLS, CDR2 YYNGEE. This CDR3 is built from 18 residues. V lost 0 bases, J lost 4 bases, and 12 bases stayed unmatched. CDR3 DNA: TGTGCCAGCAGCGTAGCTGGCGGGAGGATTGGCCCATACAATGAGCAGTTCTTC. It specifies CASSVAGGRIGPYNEQFF.